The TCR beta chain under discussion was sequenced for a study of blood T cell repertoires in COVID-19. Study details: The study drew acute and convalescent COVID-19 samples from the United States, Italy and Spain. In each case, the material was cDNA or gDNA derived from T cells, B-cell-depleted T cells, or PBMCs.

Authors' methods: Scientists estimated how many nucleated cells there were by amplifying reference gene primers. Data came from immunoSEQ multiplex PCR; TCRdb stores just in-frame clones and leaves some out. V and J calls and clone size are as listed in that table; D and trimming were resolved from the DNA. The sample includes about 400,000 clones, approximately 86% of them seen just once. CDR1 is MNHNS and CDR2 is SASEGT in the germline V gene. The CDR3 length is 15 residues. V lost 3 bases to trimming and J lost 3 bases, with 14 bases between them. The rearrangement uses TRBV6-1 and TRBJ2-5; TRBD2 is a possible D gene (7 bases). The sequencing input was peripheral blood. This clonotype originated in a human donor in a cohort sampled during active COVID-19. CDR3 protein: CASSEGGRRKETQYF. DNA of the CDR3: TGTGCCAGCAGTGAGGGGGGGCGCCGAAAAGAGACCCAGTACTTC.